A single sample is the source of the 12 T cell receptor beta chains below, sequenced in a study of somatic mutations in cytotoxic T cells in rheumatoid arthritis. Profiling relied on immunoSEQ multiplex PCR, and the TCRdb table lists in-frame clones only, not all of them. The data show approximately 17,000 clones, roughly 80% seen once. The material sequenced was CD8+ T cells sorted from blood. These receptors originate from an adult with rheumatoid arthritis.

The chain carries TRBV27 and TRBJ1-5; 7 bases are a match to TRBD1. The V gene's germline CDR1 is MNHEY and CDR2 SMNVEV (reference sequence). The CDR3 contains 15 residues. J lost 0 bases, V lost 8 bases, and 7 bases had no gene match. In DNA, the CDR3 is TGTGCCAGCCCCCGGGGACAGTATAGCAATCAGCCCCAGCATTTT. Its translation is CASPRGQYSNQPQHF.

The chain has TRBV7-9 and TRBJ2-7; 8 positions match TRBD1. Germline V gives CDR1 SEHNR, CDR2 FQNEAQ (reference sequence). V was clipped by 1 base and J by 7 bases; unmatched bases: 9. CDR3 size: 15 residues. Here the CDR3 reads CASSLGRTGLSEQYF. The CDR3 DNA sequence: TGTGCCAGCAGCTTAGGTCGGACAGGGTTGTCGGAGCAGTACTTC.

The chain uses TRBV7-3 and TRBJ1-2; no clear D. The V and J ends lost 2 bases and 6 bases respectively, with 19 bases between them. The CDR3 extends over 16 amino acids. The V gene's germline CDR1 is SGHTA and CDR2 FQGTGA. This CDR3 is CASSLLRTRRDDGYTF. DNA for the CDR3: TGTGCCAGCAGCTTACTGAGAACACGGAGAGACGATGGCTACACCTTC.

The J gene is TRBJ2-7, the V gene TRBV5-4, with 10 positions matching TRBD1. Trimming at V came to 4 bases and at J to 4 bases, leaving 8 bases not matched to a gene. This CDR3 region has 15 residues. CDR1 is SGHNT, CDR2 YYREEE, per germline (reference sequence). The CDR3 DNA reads TGTGCCAGCAGCGACGGGACAGGGGTGGGGTACGAGCAGTACTTC. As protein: CASSDGTGVGYEQYF.

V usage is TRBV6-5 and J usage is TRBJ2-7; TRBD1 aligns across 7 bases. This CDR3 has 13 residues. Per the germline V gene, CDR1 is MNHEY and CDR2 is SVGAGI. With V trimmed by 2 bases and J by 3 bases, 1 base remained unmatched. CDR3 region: CASSYGDSYEQYF. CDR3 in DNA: TGTGCCAGCAGTTACGGGGACAGCTACGAGCAGTACTTC.

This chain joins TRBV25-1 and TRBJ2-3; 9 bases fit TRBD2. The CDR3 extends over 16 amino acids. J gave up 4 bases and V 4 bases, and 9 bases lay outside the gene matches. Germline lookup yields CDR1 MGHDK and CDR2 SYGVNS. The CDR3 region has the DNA TGTGCCAGCAGTGGGGATGCGGGGGGGCCTCCAGATACGCAGTATTTT. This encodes CASSGDAGGPPDTQYF.

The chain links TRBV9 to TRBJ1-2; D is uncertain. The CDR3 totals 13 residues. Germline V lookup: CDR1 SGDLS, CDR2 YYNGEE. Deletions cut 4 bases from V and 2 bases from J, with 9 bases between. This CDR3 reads CASSFTPNYGYTF. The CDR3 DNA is TGTGCCAGCAGCTTTACACCCAACTATGGCTACACCTTC.

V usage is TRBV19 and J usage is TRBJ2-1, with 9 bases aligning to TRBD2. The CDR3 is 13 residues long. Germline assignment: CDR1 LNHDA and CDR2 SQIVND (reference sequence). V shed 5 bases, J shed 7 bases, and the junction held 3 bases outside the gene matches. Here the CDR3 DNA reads TGTGCCAGTAGTCTAGCGGGGAGGAATGAGCAGTTCTTC. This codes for CASSLAGRNEQFF.

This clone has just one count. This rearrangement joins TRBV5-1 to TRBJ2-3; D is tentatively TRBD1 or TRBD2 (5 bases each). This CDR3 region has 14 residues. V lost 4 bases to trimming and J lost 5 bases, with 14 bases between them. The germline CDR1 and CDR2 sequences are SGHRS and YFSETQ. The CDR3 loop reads CASSPGPRGDTQYF. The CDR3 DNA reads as TGCGCCAGCAGCCCGGGGCCCCGGGGAGATACGCAGTATTTT.

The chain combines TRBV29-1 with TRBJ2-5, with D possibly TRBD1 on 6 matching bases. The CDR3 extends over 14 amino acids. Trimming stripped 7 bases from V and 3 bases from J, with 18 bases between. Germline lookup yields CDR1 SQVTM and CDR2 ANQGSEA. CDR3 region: CSAGRLGTKETQYF. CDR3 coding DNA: TGCAGCGCCGGTCGGCTCGGGACAAAAGAGACCCAGTACTTC.

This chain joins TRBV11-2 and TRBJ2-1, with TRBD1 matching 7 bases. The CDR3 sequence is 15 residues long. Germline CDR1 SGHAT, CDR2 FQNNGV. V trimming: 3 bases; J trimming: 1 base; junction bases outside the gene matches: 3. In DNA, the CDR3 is TGTGCCAGCAGCTTTCGCAGGGGGTCCTACAATGAGCAGTTCTTC. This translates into CASSFRRGSYNEQFF.

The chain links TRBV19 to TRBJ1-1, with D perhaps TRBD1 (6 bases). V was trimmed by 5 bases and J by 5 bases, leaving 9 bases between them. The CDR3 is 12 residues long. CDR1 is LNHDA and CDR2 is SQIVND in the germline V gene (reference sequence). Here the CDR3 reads CASSPGQTEAFF. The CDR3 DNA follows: TGTGCCAGTAGTCCCGGACAGACTGAAGCTTTCTTT.